The sequence of this TCR beta chain was determined in a study of blood T cells in healthy people across ages. Germline assignment: CDR1 MNHEY and CDR2 SVGAGI. Trimming stripped 5 bases from V and 5 bases from J, with 12 bases between. The CDR3 loop spans 13 amino acids. This clonotype has a handful of counts. Alongside a J-beta primer mix, a sample-barcoded 5' primer served in a second PCR lasting about 7 to 12 cycles. TCRdb redid the calling of the 5' RACE reads with MiXCR, one entry per CDR3 protein. Of 1.8 million or so distinct CDR3 sequences in the sample, approximately 39% were seen once. This sequence originates from a human donor in good health. This chain joins TRBV6-5 and TRBJ2-5; D is possibly TRBD1 (6 bases). Sequenced material: blood. CDR3 region: CASSRQDRETQYF. CDR3 sequence (DNA): TGTGCCAGCAGTCGACAGGATAGGGAGACCCAGTACTTC.